This TCR beta chain stems from a study of blood T cells in healthy people across ages. A J-beta primer mix and a sample-barcoded 5' primer were used in a second PCR of about 7 to 12 cycles. One entry per CDR3 protein, called by TCRdb with MiXCR from the 5' RACE reads. The sample lists 800,000 to 900,000 distinct CDR3 sequences; around 68% were seen once. Broader study findings: Naive T cell percentage strongly correlated with TCR beta diversity. There were more naive CD4+ cells and higher diversity in long-lived donors than in aged donors.

Remarks on this clonotype: Its antigen is unknown.

The authors drew roughly 9.8 milliliters of peripheral blood from each donor. Sequencing used blood. This receptor was taken from a man between 25 and 39 years old in good health.

The chain's CDR3 is CASSLGQVEGETQYF. CDR3 sequence (DNA): TGTGCCAGCAGTTTAGGGCAGGTTGAGGGCGAGACCCAGTACTTC. The rearrangement joins TRBV12-3 or TRBV12-4 to TRBJ2-5; a possible D gene is TRBD2 (5 bases). The CDR3 covers 15 residues. Trimming pared 1 base from V and 5 bases from J, leaving 14 bases between.